Sequencing of this T cell receptor beta chain was carried out in a study of spatial heterogeneity in lung cancer. TCRdb passed the 5' RACE reads through MiXCR, listing each CDR3 protein once. Of tens of thousands of distinct CDR3 sequences listed, less than 20% are singletons. The V gene's germline CDR1 is SGHRS and CDR2 YFSETQ. The CDR3 loop spans 14 amino acids. Trimming took off 8 bases at V and 2 bases at J, with 16 bases between the two ends. The time point: blood at routine non-recurrence follow-up after resection. Sequences were derived from PBMCs, sampled at follow-up. The sequence derives from a male donor with early-stage non-small cell lung cancer. The V gene is TRBV5-1, the J gene TRBJ2-5, with D perhaps TRBD1 or TRBD2 (6 bases each). The CDR3 nucleotides read TGCGCCAGTCAACTCGGGGGCTTTCAAGAGACCCAGTACTTC. Encoded protein: CASQLGGFQETQYF.